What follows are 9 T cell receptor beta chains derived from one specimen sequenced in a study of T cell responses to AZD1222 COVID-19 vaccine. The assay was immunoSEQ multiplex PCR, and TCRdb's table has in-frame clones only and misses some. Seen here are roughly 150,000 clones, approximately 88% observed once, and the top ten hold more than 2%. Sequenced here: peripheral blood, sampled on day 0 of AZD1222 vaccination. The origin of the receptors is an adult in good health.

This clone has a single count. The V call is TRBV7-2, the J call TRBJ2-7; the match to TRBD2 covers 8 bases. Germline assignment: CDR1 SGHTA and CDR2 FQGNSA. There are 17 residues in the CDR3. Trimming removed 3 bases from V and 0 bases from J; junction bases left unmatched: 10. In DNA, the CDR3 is TGTGCCAGCAGCTTCCGAGCGGGAGTTCTCCGCTCCTACGAGCAGTACTTC. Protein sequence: CASSFRAGVLRSYEQYF. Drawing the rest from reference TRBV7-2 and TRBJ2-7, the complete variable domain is GAGVSQSPSNKVTEKGKDVELRCDPISGHTALYWYRQSLGQGLEFLIYFQGNSAPDKSGLPSDRFSAERTGGSVSTLTIQRTQQEDSAVYLCASSFRAGVLRSYEQYFGPGTRLTVT.

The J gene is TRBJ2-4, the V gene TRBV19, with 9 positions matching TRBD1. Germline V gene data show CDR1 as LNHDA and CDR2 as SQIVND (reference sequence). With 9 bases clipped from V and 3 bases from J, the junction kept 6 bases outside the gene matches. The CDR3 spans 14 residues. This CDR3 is CASARQGVKNIQYF. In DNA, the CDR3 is TGTGCCAGCGCGCGACAGGGGGTCAAAAACATTCAGTACTTC.

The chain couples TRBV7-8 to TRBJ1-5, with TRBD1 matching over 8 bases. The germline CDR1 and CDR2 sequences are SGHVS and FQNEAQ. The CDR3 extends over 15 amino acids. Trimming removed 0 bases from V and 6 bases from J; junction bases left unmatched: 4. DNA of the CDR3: TGTGCCAGCAGCTTAGCTTTCAGGGGGCGTCAGCCCCAGCATTTT. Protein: CASSLAFRGRQPQHF.

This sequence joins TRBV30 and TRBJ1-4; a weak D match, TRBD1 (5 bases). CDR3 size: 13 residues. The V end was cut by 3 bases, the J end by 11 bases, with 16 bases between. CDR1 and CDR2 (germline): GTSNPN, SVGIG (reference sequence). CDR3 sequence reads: CAWSRREGEKLFF. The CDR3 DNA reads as TGTGCCTGGAGCCGGAGGGAAGGGGAGAAACTGTTTTTT.

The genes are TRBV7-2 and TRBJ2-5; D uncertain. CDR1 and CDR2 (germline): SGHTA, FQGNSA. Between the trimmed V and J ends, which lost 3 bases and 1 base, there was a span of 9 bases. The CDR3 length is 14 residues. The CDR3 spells CASSLSDTQETQYF. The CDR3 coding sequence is TGTGCCAGCAGCTTGTCAGACACCCAAGAGACCCAGTACTTC. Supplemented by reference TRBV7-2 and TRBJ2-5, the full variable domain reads GAGVSQSPSNKVTEKGKDVELRCDPISGHTALYWYRQSLGQGLEFLIYFQGNSAPDKSGLPSDRFSAERTGGSVSTLTIQRTQQEDSAVYLCASSLSDTQETQYFGPGTRLLVL.

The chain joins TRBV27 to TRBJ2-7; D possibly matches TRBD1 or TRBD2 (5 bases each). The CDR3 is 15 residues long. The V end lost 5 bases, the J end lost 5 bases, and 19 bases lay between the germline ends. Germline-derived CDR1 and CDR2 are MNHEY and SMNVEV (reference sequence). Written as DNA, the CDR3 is TGTGCCAGCAGTGAACCGGGACGGAGCCGGGACGAGCAGTACTTC. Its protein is CASSEPGRSRDEQYF.

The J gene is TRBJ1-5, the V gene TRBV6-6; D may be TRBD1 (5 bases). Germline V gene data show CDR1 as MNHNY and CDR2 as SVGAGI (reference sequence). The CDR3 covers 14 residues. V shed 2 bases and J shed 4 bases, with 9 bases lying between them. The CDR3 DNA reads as TGTGCCAGCAGTTACGGGGCGGAGAATCAGCCCCAGCATTTT. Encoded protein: CASSYGAENQPQHF.

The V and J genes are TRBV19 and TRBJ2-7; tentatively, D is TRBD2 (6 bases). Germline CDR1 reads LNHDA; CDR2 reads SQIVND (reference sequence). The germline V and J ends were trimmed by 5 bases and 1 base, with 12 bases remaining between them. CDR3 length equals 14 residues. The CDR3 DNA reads TGTGCCAGTAGTCCGGGACTGGTTTCCTACGAGCAGTACTTC. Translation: CASSPGLVSYEQYF.

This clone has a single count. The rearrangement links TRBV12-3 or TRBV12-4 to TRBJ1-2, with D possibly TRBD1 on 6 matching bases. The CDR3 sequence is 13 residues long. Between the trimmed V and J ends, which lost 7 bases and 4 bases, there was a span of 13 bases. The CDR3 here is CASTYREVYGYTF. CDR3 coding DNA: TGTGCCAGCACCTACAGGGAGGTCTATGGCTACACCTTC.